This T cell receptor (beta chain) was identified in a study of T cell clusters in autoimmune cytopenias. Study findings and constraints: Physiological T cell clusters of healthy donors were apparently absent in primary autoimmune cytopenia patients.

TRB was amplified by touch-down multiplex PCR, primer pools A and B combined. TCRdb reanalyzed the multiplex PCR reads and collapses them to one entry per CDR3 protein, without DNA. Listed are 3,500 to 4,500 distinct CDR3 sequences; 14% to 15% falls within the top ten. To note about this clonotype: Its target is unknown.

Germline CDR1 and CDR2: SGHTA and FQGNSA. The CDR3 consists of 14 residues. Some 40,000 genome equivalents of blood DNA were amplified for TRB. The same specimen was also included in a second study, on T cell repertoires in aging, cancer and after chemotherapy.

Source material: peripheral blood. This sequence originates from a human donor in good health. The chain recombines TRBV7-2 with TRBJ2-3; lacking DNA, the TRBD1 call made by TCRdb goes unchecked. CDR3 sequence reads: CASSRAGEPDTQYF. Complete variable domain (other parts from reference TRBV7-2 and TRBJ2-3): GAGVSQSPSNKVTEKGKDVELRCDPISGHTALYWYRQSLGQGLEFLIYFQGNSAPDKSGLPSDRFSAERTGGSVSTLTIQRTQQEDSAVYLCASSRAGEPDTQYFGPGTRLTVL.